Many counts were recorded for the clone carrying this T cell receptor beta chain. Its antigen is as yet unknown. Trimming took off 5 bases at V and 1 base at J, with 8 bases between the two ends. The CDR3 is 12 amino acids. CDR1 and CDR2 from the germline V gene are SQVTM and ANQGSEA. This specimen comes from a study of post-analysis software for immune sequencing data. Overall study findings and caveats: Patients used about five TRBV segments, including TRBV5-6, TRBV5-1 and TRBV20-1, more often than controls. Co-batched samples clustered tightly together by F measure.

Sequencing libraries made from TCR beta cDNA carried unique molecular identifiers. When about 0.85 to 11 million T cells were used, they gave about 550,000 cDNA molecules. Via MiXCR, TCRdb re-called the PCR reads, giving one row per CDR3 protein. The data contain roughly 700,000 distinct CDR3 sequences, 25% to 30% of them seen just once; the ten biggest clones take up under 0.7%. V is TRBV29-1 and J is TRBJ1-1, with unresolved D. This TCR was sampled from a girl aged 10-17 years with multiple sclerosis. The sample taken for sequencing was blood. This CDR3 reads CSVPTQNTEAFF. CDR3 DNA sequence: TGCAGCGTTCCGACACAGAACACTGAAGCTTTCTTT. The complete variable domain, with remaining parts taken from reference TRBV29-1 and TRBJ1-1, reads SAVISQKPSRDICQRGTSLTIQCQVDSQVTMMFWYRQQPGQSLTLIATANQGSEATYESGFVIDKFPISRPNLTFSTLTVSNMSPEDSSIYLCSVPTQNTEAFFGQGTRLTVV.